The entry that follows covers one T cell receptor (beta chain) sequence. Germline assignment: CDR1 SQVTM and CDR2 ANQGSEA. The trim removed 6 bases at V and 1 base at J, leaving 4 bases unmatched. This CDR3 spans 14 amino acids. The sample belongs to a study of control samples from healthy donors and cancer patients. Data came from immunoSEQ multiplex PCR; TCRdb stores just in-frame clones and leaves some out. In the table there are about 73,000 clones, roughly 87% of which are singletons. Input material: blood. The chain links TRBV29-1 to TRBJ2-2; 8 positions agree with TRBD1. The clonotype originates from a woman aged 45-59 years in good health. The CDR3 coding sequence is TGCAGCGTACGACAGGGGATGAACACCGGGGAGCTGTTTTTT. Translation: CSVRQGMNTGELFF.